The table lists the clone carrying this T cell receptor beta chain with a few counts. Antigen: not known. This sample is drawn from a study of shared clonotypes between healthy human individuals. Overall study context: With ages of 18 to 49, the donors were a couple of women and three men. Each donor's CD8 memory used one plate, CD8 naive two, each CD4 subset three. Broader study findings: Generation probability values for non-shared clonotypes were lower than those for clonotypes shared by all four donors.

With V trimmed by 5 bases and J by 7 bases, 5 bases remained unmatched. The CDR3 covers 15 residues. Germline V lookup: CDR1 SGDLS, CDR2 YYNGEE. CD45RO-negative, CCR7-selected cells formed the naive CD8 fraction, which excluded terminally differentiated effector memory CD45RA+ cells. This table comes from immunoSEQ multiplex PCR, and its TCRdb copy is limited to in-frame clones, with some not included. The sample contains under 1 million clones, about 92% of which appear only once. Sequenced sample: naive CD8+ T cells sorted from blood. The sequence derives from a man in his thirties or forties in good health. The V and J genes are TRBV9 and TRBJ2-1; 14 bases are shared with TRBD2. The CDR3 here is CASSWGTSGRNEQFF. CDR3 DNA: TGTGCCAGCAGTTGGGGGACTAGCGGGAGAAATGAGCAGTTCTTC.